These 2 T cell receptor beta chains originate from one sample sequenced in a study of lymphopenia after photon versus proton radiotherapy. Produced via immunoSEQ multiplex PCR; TCRdb's table is partial and in-frame only. The data show tens of thousands of clones, 85% seen once. The starting material was peripheral blood, obtained from a patient treated with photon-based radiotherapy. Receptor source: a man aged 55-75 years with pancreatic cancer.

This clone was observed a handful of times. This chain links TRBV29-1 with TRBJ2-3, with D perhaps TRBD2 (6 bases). Germline-derived CDR1 and CDR2 are SQVTM and ANQGSEA. Trimming left V 4 bases short and J 3 bases short, with 14 bases between. The CDR3 contains 14 residues. Written as DNA, the CDR3 is TGCAGCGTTGGAGAGCGAGGGAGGACAGATACGCAGTATTTT. It translates to CSVGERGRTDTQYF.

The chain is built from TRBV7-9 and TRBJ1-2; 8 nucleotides align to TRBD1. V was pared by 5 bases and J by 9 bases, with 5 bases of the junction left unmatched. The CDR3 totals 12 residues. The germline V gene encodes CDR1 SEHNR and CDR2 FQNEAQ (reference sequence). The CDR3 is CASSVDRESYTF. Here the CDR3 DNA reads TGTGCCAGCAGCGTGGACAGGGAAAGCTACACCTTC.